The clone carrying this TCR beta chain showed up many times. Its antigen is not known. The source of the sample is a study of T cells in Graves' hyperthyroidism and ophthalmopathy. General observations from the study: A model built on 13 V-J features separated ophthalmopathy from stable hyperthyroidism. Most expanded thyroid clonotypes above 0.001 recurred in blood.

There were TCR beta CDR3 regions amplified from RNA transcripts. Primed by the HTBI set, a first-round RT-PCR was run on the TCR CDR3. TCRdb redid the calling of the multiplex PCR reads with MiXCR, one entry per CDR3 protein. The repertoire consists of under 300,000 distinct CDR3 sequences, with about an eighth occurring once and the leading ten covering approximately 8.6%. A roughly 10 ml volume of fresh peripheral blood provided the PBMCs. Germline V CDR1 and CDR2: DFQATT, SNEGSKA (reference sequence). V was cut by 6 bases and J by 4 bases, with 9 bases left in between. The CDR3 spans 11 residues. Sequencing was done on a sample of blood. The clonotype was recovered from a woman between 25 and 40 years old with Graves' hyperthyroidism that later progressed to Graves' ophthalmopathy. The J gene is TRBJ1-1, the V gene TRBV20-1; D is ambiguous. The CDR3 spells CSARWGTEAFF. CDR3 nucleotides: TGCAGTGCAAGATGGGGCACTGAAGCTTTCTTT.